The 8 T cell receptor beta chains below were found in one sample sequenced in a study of T cell repertoires in cytomegalovirus infection. These receptors have no identified antigens. In TCRdb, the reads were re-called with MiXCR into one record per CDR3 protein. The sample includes about 160,000 distinct CDR3 sequences, about 20% of them seen just once. This specimen was CD8+ T cells from cultured PBMCs, taken from culture after CMV antigen stimulation. The receptors shown here come from a human donor in good health (CMV status not recorded). Some clones in this sample may be carry-over from other donors' samples.

The V and J genes are TRBV11-2 and TRBJ2-7; 8 bases map to TRBD2. Germline V gene data show CDR1 as SGHAT and CDR2 as FQNNGV. This CDR3 has 15 amino acids. After removal of 0 bases from V and 3 bases from J, the junction contained 4 bases not matched to a gene. CDR3 coding DNA: TGTGCCAGCAGCTTAGAAGCGGGGGCCCTCTACGAGCAGTACTTC. Translating it yields CASSLEAGALYEQYF.

This chain uses TRBV4-3 with TRBJ1-4; TRBD1 is a possible D gene (6 bases). V lost 3 bases, J lost 3 bases, and 17 bases lay in between. Germline assignment: CDR1 LGHNA and CDR2 YSLEER. The CDR3 has 17 amino acids. DNA of the CDR3: TGCGCCAGCAGCCACCCTAAGGGAGGACAGCCTAATGAAAAACTGTTTTTT. This sequence encodes CASSHPKGGQPNEKLFF.

This clonotype was observed a few times. This chain uses TRBV7-8 with TRBJ2-1, with no clear D. This CDR3 is built from 14 residues. Trimming stripped 4 bases from V and 4 bases from J, with 11 bases between. CDR1 and CDR2 (germline): SGHVS, FQNEAQ. As DNA, the CDR3 is TGTGCCAGCAGCTCCAGAGGTATTTACAATGAGCAGTTCTTC. Its translation is CASSSRGIYNEQFF.

The V call is TRBV4-1, the J call TRBJ1-5, with a possible D match to TRBD1 (6 bases). Germline CDR1 is MGHRA and CDR2 is YSYEKL. The V end was cut by 0 bases, the J end by 5 bases, with 11 bases between. The CDR3 loop spans 15 amino acids. The CDR3 DNA follows: TGCGCCAGCAGCCAAGAACGAAGGGGGGATCAGCCCCAGCATTTT. It yields the protein CASSQERRGDQPQHF.

A few counts support this clonotype. The chain uses TRBV7-9 and TRBJ1-2, with a weak D call TRBD1 (5 bases). The germline CDR1 and CDR2 sequences are SEHNR and FQNEAQ (reference sequence). This CDR3 is 17 amino acids long. Trimming took off 2 bases at V and 4 bases at J, with 20 bases between the two ends. CDR3 amino acids: CASSLQGQSYSRYGYTF. Here the CDR3 DNA reads TGTGCCAGCAGCTTACAGGGCCAGAGCTACTCTCGCTATGGCTACACCTTC.

The table lists this clonotype with a few counts. This chain connects TRBV4-2 to TRBJ2-7; 11 bases match TRBD2. Germline loops: CDR1 LGHNA, CDR2 YNFKEQ. V shed 1 base and J 2 bases; nucleotides not matched to a gene: 4. This CDR3 contains 16 residues. The CDR3 here is CASSQGGTSGAYEQYF. The CDR3 DNA follows: TGTGCCAGCAGCCAAGGGGGGACTAGCGGAGCCTACGAGCAGTACTTC.

This clonotype turned up a few times. The gene calls are TRBV12-3 or TRBV12-4 and TRBJ2-5; 7 bases are shared with TRBD1. Trimming removed 3 bases from V and 1 base from J; junction bases left unmatched: 2. This CDR3 contains 14 residues. CDR3 residues: CASSFGTVQETQYF. CDR3 DNA: TGTGCCAGCAGTTTCGGGACAGTCCAAGAGACCCAGTACTTC.

V usage is TRBV12-3 or TRBV12-4 and J usage is TRBJ2-1; tentatively, D is TRBD1 (5 bases). V was pared by 3 bases and J by 0 bases, with 9 bases between. There are 15 residues in the CDR3. CDR3 residues: CASSFPQGSYNEQFF. The CDR3 coding sequence is TGTGCCAGCAGTTTCCCGCAGGGCTCCTACAATGAGCAGTTCTTC.